This TCR beta chain stems from a study of siplizumab effects on memory and regulatory T cells. The assay was immunoSEQ multiplex PCR, and TCRdb's table has in-frame clones only and misses some. The repertoire holds about 69,000 clones, with 88% as singletons. This clone was observed a single time. Germline assignment: CDR1 SGHRS and CDR2 YFSETQ. V lost 2 bases, J lost 4 bases, and 9 bases lay in between. The CDR3 has 13 residues. The chain joins TRBV5-1 to TRBJ1-1; D is perhaps TRBD1 (5 bases). The TCR comes from a human donor in good health. Sequenced sample: Tregs sorted from blood. The CDR3 nucleotides are TGCGCCAGCAGCTTAGGGGTGGGCACTGAAGCTTTCTTT. Protein product: CASSLGVGTEAFF.